Following are 27 T cell receptor beta chains from one sample sequenced in a study of naive and memory T cell subsets. Both TRBC1 and TRBC2 were covered by a beta constant-region primer of two equimolar oligonucleotides. Ligated cDNA was amplified by four rounds of PCR with nested alpha and beta constant-region primers and SP2. TCRdb ran MiXCR on the UMI-ligation and nested PCR reads and lists one entry per CDR3 protein. The sample lists 95,000 to 150,000 distinct CDR3 sequences; around 35% were seen once. What was sequenced was central memory CD4+ T cells from blood. The receptors shown here come from a human donor in good health.

The CDR3 here is CASSKRRIIDTPSPYEQYF. DNA for the CDR3: TGTGCCAGCAGCAAACGACGGATTATTGATACACCCTCACCCTACGAGCAGTACTTC. The chain carries TRBV21-1 and TRBJ2-7; the DNA was not used to check the table's D call, TRBD2. TRBV21-1 is tagged as a pseudogene. The CDR3 loop spans 19 amino acids.

The J gene is TRBJ2-7, the V gene TRBV20-1; 7 nucleotides align to TRBD1. The V segment lost 6 bases and the J segment 1 base; nucleotides outside the gene matches: 9. This CDR3 has 14 amino acids. Germline CDR1 is DFQATT and CDR2 is SNEGSKA (reference sequence). The CDR3 protein is CSAKRGRGSYEQYF. The CDR3 nucleotides read TGCAGTGCCAAGAGGGGGCGCGGGTCCTACGAGCAGTACTTC.

The chain recombines TRBV30 with TRBJ2-1; possible D gene TRBD1, 5 bases. Trimming removed 6 bases from V and 3 bases from J, with 21 bases in between. The CDR3 contains 16 residues. Germline assignment: CDR1 GTSNPN and CDR2 SVGIG (reference sequence). CDR3 sequence: CACRLRQSTHYNEQFF. In DNA form, the CDR3 reads TGTGCCTGTAGACTTCGACAGTCCACTCACTACAATGAGCAGTTCTTC.

CDR3 in amino acids: CASSLEGLGHNEQFF. The CDR3 bases are TGCGCCAGCAGCTTGGAAGGCCTGGGGCACAATGAGCAGTTCTTC. The chain carries TRBV5-1 and TRBJ2-1, with a weak D call TRBD1 (5 bases). This CDR3 has 15 amino acids. Germline CDR1 SGHRS, CDR2 YFSETQ. The V gene lost 0 bases and the J gene lost 5 bases, with 12 bases spanning the gap.

This clonotype was counted between two and nine times. The CDR3 spells CASSFGADGDIQYF. The CDR3 bases are TGTGCCAGCAGTTTTGGGGCCGACGGAGACATTCAGTACTTC. The V gene is TRBV12-3 or TRBV12-4, the J gene TRBJ2-4, with a possible D match to TRBD1 (5 bases). The CDR3 spans 14 residues. V was clipped by 3 bases and J by 8 bases, with 14 bases between them.

The V gene is TRBV29-1, the J gene TRBJ2-1, with TRBD2 matching 9 bases. J gave up 6 bases and V 5 bases, and 2 bases lay outside the gene matches. Germline values: CDR1 SQVTM, CDR2 ANQGSEA. This CDR3 region has 12 residues. This CDR3 is CSVRAGGNEQFF. CDR3 nucleotides: TGCAGCGTTCGAGCGGGAGGCAATGAGCAGTTCTTC.

This chain uses TRBV20-1 with TRBJ2-4; possible D gene TRBD1, 6 bases. The germline V and J ends were trimmed by 1 base and 6 bases, with 10 bases remaining between them. Germline V gives CDR1 DFQATT, CDR2 SNEGSKA (reference sequence). CDR3 size: 13 residues. CDR3 in DNA: TGCAGTGCTAGAGGGACAGCCCCAAACATTCAGTACTTC. Its translation is CSARGTAPNIQYF.

V gene TRBV6-5 combines with J gene TRBJ2-2; TRBD1 or TRBD2 may be the D gene (5 bases each). The V gene lost 7 bases and the J gene lost 5 bases, with 17 bases spanning the gap. CDR1 is MNHEY and CDR2 is SVGAGI in the germline V gene. The CDR3 totals 15 residues. CDR3 sequence (DNA): TGTGCCAGCACCACGAGGCAGGGACGGACCGGGGAGCTGTTTTTT. It encodes CASTTRQGRTGELFF.

The chain is built from TRBV6-2 or TRBV6-3 and TRBJ2-1; 14 bases match TRBD2. This CDR3 spans 15 amino acids. CDR1 and CDR2 from the germline V gene are MNHEY and SVGEGT. With 6 bases clipped from V and 9 bases from J, the junction kept 7 bases outside the gene matches. CDR3 protein: CASSRGLAGGLEQFF. The CDR3 DNA reads as TGTGCCAGCAGCCGAGGACTAGCGGGAGGCCTTGAGCAGTTCTTC.

This clonotype has only a few counts. The gene calls are TRBV7-2 and TRBJ1-2, with D unclear. This CDR3 has 15 residues. Germline CDR1 is SGHTA and CDR2 is FQGNSA. The V end lost 5 bases, the J end lost 4 bases, and 17 bases lay between the germline ends. The CDR3 DNA reads TGTGCCAGCAGCACCTATGAGGGTCAGATCTATGGCTACACCTTC. It encodes CASSTYEGQIYGYTF.

This clonotype was counted between two and nine times. This sequence joins TRBV6-5 and TRBJ2-1; perhaps TRBD2 as D (6 bases). The V gene's germline CDR1 is MNHEY and CDR2 SVGAGI. CDR3 length: 15 residues. The V and J ends lost 10 bases and 5 bases respectively, with 21 bases between them. For the CDR3, the DNA is TGTGCCACCCGGCGAGACGGGAGTTCCCACAATGAGCAGTTCTTC. Translated, it gives CATRRDGSSHNEQFF.

CDR3 loop: CASSPGTVNQETQYF. CDR3 DNA sequence: TGTGCCAGCTCACCCGGGACAGTAAACCAAGAGACCCAGTACTTC. The chain joins TRBV18 to TRBJ2-5, with TRBD1 matching over 7 bases. Germline V gene lookup returns CDR1 KGHSH and CDR2 LQKENI. The CDR3 is 15 amino acids. V dropped 3 bases and J dropped 0; count of bases not matched to a gene: 4.

This clonotype was seen at least ten times. The chain recombines TRBV28 with TRBJ2-7; D call uncertain. Trimming removed 6 bases from V and 6 bases from J, with 9 bases in between. From germline, CDR1 is MDHEN and CDR2 SYDVKM. CDR3 length: 11 residues. The CDR3 nucleotides are TGTGCCAGCAGCTACCGCCTCGAGCAGTACTTC. Residues: CASSYRLEQYF.

This clonotype was counted only a few times. The rearrangement uses TRBV28 and TRBJ2-7; no firm D call. Trimming left V 7 bases short and J 8 bases short, with 18 bases between. The CDR3 length is 13 residues. Germline loops: CDR1 MDHEN, CDR2 SYDVKM. CDR3 sequence: CASTPDLVKKQYF. The CDR3 DNA reads TGTGCCAGCACCCCGGACCTAGTAAAAAAGCAGTACTTC. The full variable domain, completed using reference TRBV28 and TRBJ2-7, is DVKVTQSSRYLVKRTGEKVFLECVQDMDHENMFWYRQDPGLGLRLIYFSYDVKMKEKGDIPEGYSVSREKKERFSLILESASTNQTSMYLCASTPDLVKKQYFGPGTRLTVT.

The genes are TRBV6-2 or TRBV6-3 and TRBJ2-3; a weak D match, TRBD1 (6 bases). The CDR3 contains 16 residues. From germline, CDR1 is MNHEY and CDR2 SVGEGT. The V gene lost 6 bases and the J gene lost 1 base, with 17 bases spanning the gap. For the CDR3, the DNA is TGTGCCAGCAGGACCCCTCTAGGGGGAGGCACAGATACGCAGTATTTT. Its translation: CASRTPLGGGTDTQYF.

The chain uses TRBV20-1 and TRBJ2-5; D assignment may be TRBD1 or TRBD2 (6 bases each). Germline loops: CDR1 DFQATT, CDR2 SNEGSKA (reference sequence). The CDR3 spans 11 residues. V was trimmed by 3 bases and J by 7 bases, leaving 9 bases between them. Written as DNA, the CDR3 is TGCAGTGCTAGGAGGGGGGCGACCCAGTACTTC. It encodes CSARRGATQYF.

This clonotype has just a few counts. This sequence joins TRBV3-1 and TRBJ1-2; TRBD1 matches at 8 bases. V was clipped by 4 bases and J by 3 bases; unmatched bases: 4. This CDR3 contains 14 residues. Germline CDR1 LGHDT, CDR2 YNNKEL (reference sequence). CDR3 protein: CASSRTGKYYGYTF. For the CDR3, the DNA is TGTGCCAGCAGCCGGACAGGGAAATACTATGGCTACACCTTC.

This clonotype has more than one count but fewer than ten. The chain joins TRBV10-2 to TRBJ2-7; D uncertain. Trimming left V 8 bases short and J 3 bases short, with 17 bases between. The CDR3 sequence is 14 residues long. Germline CDR1 is WSHSY and CDR2 is SAAADI. The CDR3 protein is CASRDEEFNYEQYF. CDR3 nucleotide sequence: TGCGCCAGCCGAGACGAGGAGTTCAACTACGAGCAGTACTTC.

This clonotype was detected a few times. The chain is built from TRBV29-1 and TRBJ2-3, with D possibly TRBD2 on 5 matching bases. CDR1 and CDR2 from the germline V gene are SQVTM and ANQGSEA. V was pared by 4 bases and J by 7 bases, with 21 bases between. The CDR3 totals 15 residues. The CDR3 spells CSVVGSGTGLYTQYF. The CDR3 DNA reads TGCAGCGTTGTGGGGTCGGGAACGGGTTTGTATACGCAGTATTTT.

CDR3 loop: CASSPSMGNSNQPQHF. The CDR3 region has the DNA TGTGCCAGCTCACCATCGATGGGTAATAGCAATCAGCCCCAGCATTTT. The chain recombines TRBV18 with TRBJ1-5; D uncertain. The V gene's germline CDR1 is KGHSH and CDR2 LQKENI. The CDR3 is 16 amino acids. V was trimmed by 2 bases and J by 0 bases, leaving 11 bases between them.

This clonotype has only a few counts. This chain connects TRBV18 to TRBJ1-2; D might be TRBD1 (6 bases). Germline values: CDR1 KGHSH, CDR2 LQKENI. The length of the CDR3 is 15 residues. V gave up 1 base and J gave up 4 bases, with 13 bases separating them. Here the CDR3 reads CASSPRQGISYGYTF. The DNA for the CDR3 is TGTGCCAGCTCACCACGTCAGGGGATTAGCTATGGCTACACCTTC.

V usage is TRBV5-4 and J usage is TRBJ2-3, with a possible D match to TRBD2 (6 bases). Germline CDR1 is SGHNT and CDR2 is YYREEE (reference sequence). This CDR3 region has 14 residues. With 4 bases removed from V and 1 base from J, the gap between germline ends came to 10 bases. CDR3 DNA: TGTGCCAGCAGCCCGTCGGGGGGCACAGATACGCAGTATTTT. Translated: CASSPSGGTDTQYF.

V is TRBV7-8 and J is TRBJ2-3; D remains ambiguous. CDR3 length: 13 residues. Germline V lookup: CDR1 SGHVS, CDR2 FQNEAQ. The V and J ends lost 1 base and 6 bases respectively, with 8 bases between them. CDR3 in DNA: TGTGCCAGCAGCTTAGGGGTCTTGGATACGCAGTATTTT. Protein product: CASSLGVLDTQYF.

The rearrangement joins TRBV4-3 to TRBJ2-2; the D is unclear. V was trimmed by 4 bases and J by 1 base, leaving 7 bases between them. The germline CDR1 and CDR2 sequences are LGHNA and YSLEER. CDR3 length: 14 amino acids. In DNA, the CDR3 is TGCGCCAGCAGCCCGGTCGGGAACACCGGGGAGCTGTTTTTT. Residues: CASSPVGNTGELFF.

This chain uses TRBV20-1 with TRBJ1-2; TRBD1 agrees at 7 bases. This CDR3 region has 14 residues. J gave up 3 bases and V 5 bases, and 9 bases lay outside the gene matches. Per the germline V gene, CDR1 is DFQATT and CDR2 is SNEGSKA (reference sequence). The DNA for the CDR3 is TGCAGTGCTTATAACAGGGGATCGCACTATGGCTACACCTTC. Translation: CSAYNRGSHYGYTF.

The V call is TRBV12-3 or TRBV12-4, the J call TRBJ2-3; D not resolved. CDR3 length equals 11 residues. Trimming cost V 8 bases and J 6 bases, with 9 bases left between them. The CDR3 DNA sequence: TGTGCCAGCCTCGTCGGGGATACGCAGTATTTT. This sequence encodes CASLVGDTQYF.

This clonotype has a single count. V is TRBV15 and J is TRBJ2-3, with 8 nucleotides matching TRBD2. The germline V gene has CDR1 LNHNV and CDR2 YYDKDF (reference sequence). Trimming at V came to 0 bases and at J to 4 bases, leaving 9 bases not matched to a gene. The length of the CDR3 is 17 residues. CDR3 DNA sequence: TGTGCCACCAGCAGAGATGTGGCGGGAGGATGGGCAGATACGCAGTATTTT. This encodes CATSRDVAGGWADTQYF.